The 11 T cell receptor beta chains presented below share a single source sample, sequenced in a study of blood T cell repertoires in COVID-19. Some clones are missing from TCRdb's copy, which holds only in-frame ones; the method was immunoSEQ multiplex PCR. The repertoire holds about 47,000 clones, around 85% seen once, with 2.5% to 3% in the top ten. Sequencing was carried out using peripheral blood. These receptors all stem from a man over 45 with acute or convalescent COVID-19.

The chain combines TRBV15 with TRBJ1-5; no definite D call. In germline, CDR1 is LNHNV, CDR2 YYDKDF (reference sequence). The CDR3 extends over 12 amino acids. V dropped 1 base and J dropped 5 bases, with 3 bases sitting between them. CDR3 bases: TGTGCCACCAGCAGAGGAGATCAGCCCCAGCATTTT. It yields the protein CATSRGDQPQHF.

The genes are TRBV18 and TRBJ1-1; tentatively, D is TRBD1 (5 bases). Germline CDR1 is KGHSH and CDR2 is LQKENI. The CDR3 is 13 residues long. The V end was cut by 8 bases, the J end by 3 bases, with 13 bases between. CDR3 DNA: TGTGCCAGCCTAGGACAACGCGACACTGAAGCTTTCTTT. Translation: CASLGQRDTEAFF.

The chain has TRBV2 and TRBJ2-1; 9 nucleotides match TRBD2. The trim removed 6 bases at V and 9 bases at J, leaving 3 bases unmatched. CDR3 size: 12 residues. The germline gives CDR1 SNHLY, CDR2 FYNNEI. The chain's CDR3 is CASRYSGGEQFF. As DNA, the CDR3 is TGTGCCAGCAGGTATAGCGGGGGTGAGCAGTTCTTC.

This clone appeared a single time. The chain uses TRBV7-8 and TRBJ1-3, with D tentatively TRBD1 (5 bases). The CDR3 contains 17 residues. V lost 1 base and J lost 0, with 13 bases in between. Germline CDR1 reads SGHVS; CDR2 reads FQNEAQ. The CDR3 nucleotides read TGTGCCAGCAGCTTAGGCTCGGACACAGACTCTGGAAACACCATATATTTT. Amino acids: CASSLGSDTDSGNTIYF.

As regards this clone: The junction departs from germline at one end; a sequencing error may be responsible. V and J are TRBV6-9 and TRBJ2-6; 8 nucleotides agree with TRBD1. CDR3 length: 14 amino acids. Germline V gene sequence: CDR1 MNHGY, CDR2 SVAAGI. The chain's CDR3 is CASSYPTGDNVLTF. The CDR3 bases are TGTGCCAGCAGTTACCCGACAGGGGACAACGTCCTGACTTTC.

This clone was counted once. The CDR3 protein is CASSLRDFGANVLTF. DNA of the CDR3: TGTGCCAGCAGCCTCAGGGATTTCGGGGCCAACGTCCTGACTTTC. The chain combines TRBV5-8 with TRBJ2-6; possibly TRBD1 for D (5 bases). The CDR3 is 15 amino acids. CDR1 is SGHTS, CDR2 YDEGEE, per germline. Between the trimmed V and J ends, which lost 4 bases and 4 bases, there was a span of 12 bases. The whole variable domain, filled in from reference TRBV5-8 and TRBJ2-6, reads EAGVTQSPTHLIKTRGQQATLRCSPISGHTSVYWYQQALGLGLQFLLWYDEGEERNRGNFPPRFSGRQFPNYSSELNVNALELEDSALYLCASSLRDFGANVLTFGAGSRLTVL.

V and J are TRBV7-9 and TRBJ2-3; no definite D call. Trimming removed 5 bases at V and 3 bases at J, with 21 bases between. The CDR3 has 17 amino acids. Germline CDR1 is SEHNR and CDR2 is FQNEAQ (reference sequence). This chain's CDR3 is CASSPWVSPPGTDTQYF. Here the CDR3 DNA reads TGTGCCAGCAGCCCGTGGGTGAGTCCCCCAGGAACAGATACGCAGTATTTT. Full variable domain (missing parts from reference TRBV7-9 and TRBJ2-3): DTGVSQNPRHKITKRGQNVTFRCDPISEHNRLYWYRQTLGQGPEFLTYFQNEAQLEKSRLLSDRFSAERPKGSFSTLEIQRTEQGDSAMYLCASSPWVSPPGTDTQYFGPGTRLTVL.

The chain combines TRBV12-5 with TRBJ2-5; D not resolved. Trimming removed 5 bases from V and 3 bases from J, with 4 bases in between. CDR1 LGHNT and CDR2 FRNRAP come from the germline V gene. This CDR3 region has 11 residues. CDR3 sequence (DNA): TGTGCTAGTGGTATAGAAGAGACCCAGTACTTC. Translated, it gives CASGIEETQYF.

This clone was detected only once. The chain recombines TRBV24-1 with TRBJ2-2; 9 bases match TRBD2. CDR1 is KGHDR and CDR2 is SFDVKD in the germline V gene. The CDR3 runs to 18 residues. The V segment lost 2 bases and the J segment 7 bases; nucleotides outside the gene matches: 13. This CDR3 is CATSDSTLAGAWVGELFF. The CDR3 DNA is TGTGCCACCAGTGATTCGACTTTAGCGGGAGCGTGGGTCGGGGAGCTGTTTTTT.

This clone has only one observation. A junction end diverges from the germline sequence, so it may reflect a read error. The CDR3 spells CASRIAGSTDTQYF. The CDR3 region has the DNA TGTGCCAGTAGGATAGCGGGGAGCACAGATACGCAGTATTTT. This chain connects TRBV19 to TRBJ2-3, with 8 bases that match TRBD2. This CDR3 comprises 14 residues. Looked up from germline, CDR1 is LNHDA and CDR2 is SQIVND (reference sequence). The full variable domain, with the rest looked up from reference TRBV19 and TRBJ2-3, is DGGITQSPKYLFRKEGQNVTLSCEQNLNHDAMYWYRQDPGQGLRLIYYSQIVNDFQKGDIAEGYSVSREKKESFPLTVTSAQKNPTAFYLCASRIAGSTDTQYFGPGTRLTVL.

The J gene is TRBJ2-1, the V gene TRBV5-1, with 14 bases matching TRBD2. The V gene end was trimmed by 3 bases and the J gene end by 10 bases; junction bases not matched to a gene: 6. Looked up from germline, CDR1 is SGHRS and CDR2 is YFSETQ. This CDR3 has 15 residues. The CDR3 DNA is TGCGCCAGCAGCTCGGGACTAGCGGGAGATACGGAGCAGTTCTTC. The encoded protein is CASSSGLAGDTEQFF.